The 15 T cell receptor beta chains below come from one sample, sequenced in a study of blood T cell repertoires in COVID-19. Clones were sequenced by immunoSEQ multiplex PCR, and TCRdb holds only the in-frame ones, with some missing. The data contain about 440,000 clones, 90% of them singletons. Sequencing input: PBMCs or T cells enriched from blood (not recorded which). The receptors derive from a man between 18 and 29 years old who had recovered from COVID-19.

The chain recombines TRBV21-1 with TRBJ2-1; the DNA was not used to check the table's D call, TRBD1. TRBV21-1 counts as a pseudogene. The CDR3 consists of 14 residues. The CDR3 nucleotides are TGTGCCAGCAGCAGGGGGGACAGGGGAAGTGAGCAGTTCTTC. Encoded protein: CASSRGDRGSEQFF.

This chain joins TRBV5-5 and TRBJ2-7; D is perhaps TRBD1 (6 bases). The germline CDR1 and CDR2 sequences are SGHKS and YYEKEE (reference sequence). This CDR3 has 17 residues. V was pared by 4 bases and J by 2 bases, with 22 bases between. The CDR3 loop reads CASSRSPDRSSAYEQYF. CDR3 coding DNA: TGTGCCAGCAGCCGCTCACCGGACAGAAGTTCAGCCTACGAGCAGTACTTC.

The chain combines TRBV2 with TRBJ2-5, with unresolved D. The CDR3 has 12 amino acids. Germline V CDR1 and CDR2: SNHLY, FYNNEI. V dropped 7 bases and J dropped 7 bases, with 13 bases sitting between them. CDR3 region: CASTDWIGTQYF. For the CDR3, the DNA is TGTGCCAGCACCGACTGGATAGGGACCCAGTACTTC.

The genes are TRBV11-3 and TRBJ2-1, with 9 bases that match TRBD2. Germline CDR1 and CDR2: SGHNT and YENEEA. V trimming: 5 bases; J trimming: 7 bases; junction bases outside the gene matches: 12. The CDR3 has 16 residues. CDR3: CASSPRVAGDVNEQFF. CDR3 DNA sequence: TGTGCCAGCAGCCCGAGGGTAGCGGGAGATGTTAATGAGCAGTTCTTC.

The chain has TRBV12-3 or TRBV12-4 and TRBJ1-1; D not certain. The germline V and J ends were trimmed by 1 base and 6 bases, with 9 bases remaining between them. The length of the CDR3 is 13 residues. CDR3 sequence reads: CASSLGRVAEAFF. The CDR3 DNA is TGTGCCAGCAGTTTAGGGAGGGTCGCTGAAGCTTTCTTT.

This clone has only one observation. The chain recombines TRBV5-4 with TRBJ1-1; D is possibly TRBD1 (5 bases). The V gene's germline CDR1 is SGHNT and CDR2 YYREEE (reference sequence). Trimming left V 0 bases short and J 5 bases short, with 14 bases between. This CDR3 region has 15 residues. This CDR3 is CASSLVGQGRTEAFF. CDR3 coding DNA: TGTGCCAGCAGCTTGGTGGGGCAGGGTAGGACTGAAGCTTTCTTT. The full variable domain, its missing parts supplied by reference TRBV5-4 and TRBJ1-1, is ETGVTQSPTHLIKTRGQQVTLRCSSQSGHNTVSWYQQALGQGPQFIFQYYREEENGRGNFPPRFSGLQFPNYSSELNVNALELDDSALYLCASSLVGQGRTEAFFGQGTRLTVV.

The genes are TRBV9 and TRBJ2-1; 8 nucleotides align to TRBD2. Germline V gene sequence: CDR1 SGDLS, CDR2 YYNGEE. The CDR3 consists of 15 residues. With V trimmed by 4 bases and J by 5 bases, 8 bases remained unmatched. Written as DNA, the CDR3 is TGTGCCAGCAGCAGTTCAAGCGGGAGCCACAATGAGCAGTTCTTC. Protein sequence: CASSSSSGSHNEQFF.

The chain has TRBV7-8 and TRBJ2-3; D call uncertain. V was shortened by 4 bases and J by 2 bases, with 7 bases between the two germline ends. The CDR3 sequence is 13 residues long. Germline values: CDR1 SGHVS, CDR2 FQNEAQ. This chain's CDR3 is CASSSQFTDTQYF. The CDR3 DNA reads TGTGCCAGCAGCTCCCAATTCACAGATACGCAGTATTTT. The variable domain in full, with the rest retrieved from reference TRBV7-8 and TRBJ2-3, is GAGVSQSPRYKVAKRGQDVALRCDPISGHVSLFWYQQALGQGPEFLTYFQNEAQLDKSGLPSDRFFAERPEGSVSTLKIQRTQQEDSAVYLCASSSQFTDTQYFGPGTRLTVL.

The rearrangement links TRBV4-1 to TRBJ1-2, with TRBD1 as a possible D gene (5 bases). Germline V gene lookup returns CDR1 MGHRA and CDR2 YSYEKL. This CDR3 contains 15 residues. Trimming took 0 bases from V and 4 from J, leaving 12 bases between them. The CDR3 DNA reads as TGCGCCAGCAGCCAAGATACAGGCAGGGTCTATGGCTACACCTTC. Protein product: CASSQDTGRVYGYTF.

This sequence joins TRBV19 and TRBJ2-1; D is possibly TRBD2 (6 bases). The CDR3 covers 13 residues. Trimming left V 3 bases short and J 7 bases short, with 10 bases between. Germline lookup yields CDR1 LNHDA and CDR2 SQIVND (reference sequence). The CDR3 region has the DNA TGTGCCAGTAGTATGGGTCGGGAGAATGAGCAGTTCTTC. Translated, it gives CASSMGRENEQFF.

The gene calls are TRBV7-6 and TRBJ1-1, with D possibly being TRBD1 (6 bases). This CDR3 is 13 amino acids long. Germline V gene data show CDR1 as SGHVS and CDR2 as FNYEAQ. Trimming pared 5 bases from V and 1 base from J, leaving 8 bases between. The CDR3 nucleotides read TGTGCCAGCAGCAGGACAGCGAACACTGAAGCTTTCTTT. It specifies CASSRTANTEAFF.

The V gene is TRBV10-1, the J gene TRBJ2-5; D might be TRBD1 (6 bases). The length of the CDR3 is 13 residues. V lost 5 bases and J 6 bases, leaving 13 bases between the germline ends. Germline CDR1 and CDR2: WNHNN and SYGVQD (reference sequence). CDR3: CASSQGFGKTQYF. The CDR3 nucleotides are TGCGCCAGCAGTCAGGGGTTCGGGAAGACCCAGTACTTC.

There are a few counts of this clone. This chain connects TRBV6-5 to TRBJ2-7; the match to TRBD1 covers 7 bases. CDR3 length equals 13 residues. Germline CDR1 MNHEY, CDR2 SVGAGI. Germline trimming cut 5 bases from V and 7 bases from J; bases unmatched to any gene: 8. The CDR3 loop reads CASSNTGEGEQYF. As DNA, the CDR3 is TGTGCCAGCAGTAATACAGGGGAAGGGGAGCAGTACTTC.

V usage is TRBV7-2 and J usage is TRBJ1-1, with unresolved D. V was trimmed by 2 bases and J by 0 bases, leaving 7 bases between them. Looked up from germline, CDR1 is SGHTA and CDR2 is FQGNSA. The CDR3 covers 14 residues. CDR3 bases: TGTGCCAGCAGCTTACACAGTTTGAACACTGAAGCTTTCTTT. Its protein is CASSLHSLNTEAFF.

The chain couples TRBV6-8 to TRBJ2-4, with a tentative D call TRBD2 (5 bases). The ends were cut back, 6 bases at V and 0 bases at J, with 6 bases in the middle. Germline V gene sequence: CDR1 MNHGY, CDR2 SAAAGT. The CDR3 length is 13 residues. The CDR3 is CASSGVAKNIQYF. DNA of the CDR3: TGTGCCAGCAGCGGGGTAGCCAAAAACATTCAGTACTTC.